This TCR beta chain is from a study of siplizumab effects on memory and regulatory T cells. Overall study findings and caveats: Memory cells seemed less diverse than naive T cells, which also seemed major contributors to the alloresponse.

Of note for this clone: The antigen is unknown.

Around 100,000 TCR templates underwent assay in each sample. TCRdb's copy holds only in-frame clones and misses some; the assay was immunoSEQ multiplex PCR. This sample has 100,000 to 120,000 clones; roughly 90% occur once, and the top ten carry 1.3%. Sequenced material: CD4+ T cells sorted from blood. The TCR sequence derives from a human donor in good health.

CDR3 protein: CASSLGIGGRAGETQYF. As DNA, the CDR3 is TGTGCCAGCAGCTTAGGAATTGGCGGGAGGGCCGGCGAGACCCAGTACTTC. The rearrangement uses TRBV11-3 and TRBJ2-5; 9 positions match TRBD2. There are 17 residues in the CDR3. The germline CDR1 and CDR2 sequences are SGHNT and YENEEA. With V trimmed by 1 base and J by 5 bases, 11 bases remained unmatched.